The sequence of this TCR beta chain was determined in a study of shared clonotypes between healthy human individuals. CD45RO-negative cells were positively selected for CCR7, leaving out terminally differentiated effector memory CD45RA+ cells. None of the donors, who were healthy HIV-negative adults, had recently had acute infections or vaccinations. Assay used: immunoSEQ multiplex PCR; TCRdb lists only in-frame clones, some missing. The sample has fewer than 1 million clones, roughly 96% seen once. This TCR came from a man aged 25-45 years in good health. The material sequenced was naive CD8+ T cells sorted from blood.

In DNA form, the CDR3 reads TGTGCCAGCAGCCAAATCCCCGGGAGCGATTTCGATGAGCAGTTCTTC. It translates to CASSQIPGSDFDEQFF. V gene TRBV14 combines with J gene TRBJ2-1; D is perhaps TRBD2 (6 bases). Looked up from germline, CDR1 is SGHDN and CDR2 is FVKESK. With 2 bases removed from V and 8 bases from J, the gap between germline ends came to 19 bases. This CDR3 contains 16 residues.